These T cell receptor beta chains were read from a single sample in a study of shared clonotypes between healthy human individuals. Libraries were prepared by immunoSEQ multiplex PCR; TCRdb keeps only in-frame clonotypes and omits some of them. The data show roughly 2,500,000 clones, 93% seen once. Source material: naive CD4+ T cells from PBMCs. The receptors were sampled from a man younger than 35 in good health. Some clones in this sample may be carry-over from other donors' samples. The CDR3 runs from the conserved cysteine through the conserved F or W. Each record gives: J gene, D gene, CDR3 length, clone size, V gene, CDR3 protein, CDR3 DNA. D genes are given only for firm matches. A row's size may be missing; if present it is once, few, many or a size class.

TRBJ2-5,TRBD2,16,NA,TRBV5-1,CASSPHSGRAQETQYF,TGCGCCAGCAGCCCCCATAGCGGGAGGGCCCAAGAGACCCAGTACTTC
TRBJ2-7,NA,15,NA,TRBV5-1,CASSSIVGTSYEQYF,TGCGCCAGCAGCTCGATCGTGGGAACCTCCTACGAGCAGTACTTC
TRBJ1-1,NA,13,once,TRBV4-2,CASSQAGRSEAFF,TGTGCCAGCAGCCAAGCCGGGCGTAGTGAAGCTTTCTTT
TRBJ1-3,NA,14,NA,TRBV9,CASSVVGQGNTIYF,TGTGCCAGCAGCGTAGTCGGACAGGGAAACACCATATATTTT
TRBJ2-1,NA,13,NA,TRBV6-5,CASTAPGIDEQFF,TGTGCCAGCACGGCCCCCGGGATAGATGAGCAGTTCTTC
TRBJ1-5,NA,14,few,TRBV30,CAWSVGGGYQPQHF,TGTGCCTGGAGTGTGGGAGGGGGGTATCAGCCCCAGCATTTT
TRBJ2-5,TRBD1,14,NA,TRBV7-2,CASSSDRVTKTQYF,TGTGCCAGCAGCTCGGACAGGGTAACAAAGACCCAGTACTTC
TRBJ2-5,NA,14,NA,TRBV30,CAWSVGGDQETQYF,TGTGCCTGGAGTGTCGGGGGCGACCAAGAGACCCAGTACTTC
TRBJ1-5,NA,15,NA,TRBV5-5,CASSLGGQFNQPQHF,TGTGCCAGCAGCTTGGGGGGCCAGTTCAATCAGCCCCAGCATTTT
TRBJ1-1,NA,13,NA,TRBV5-4,CASSSKMNTEAFF,TGTGCCAGCAGCTCCAAAATGAACACTGAAGCTTTCTTT
TRBJ2-7,NA,12,NA,TRBV29-1,CSVGEARGEQYF,TGCAGCGTTGGTGAGGCCCGGGGGGAGCAGTACTTC
TRBJ1-5,NA,13,once,TRBV30,CAWSRGYDQPQHF,TGTGCCTGGAGCAGGGGATATGATCAGCCCCAGCATTTT
TRBJ2-5,TRBD1,16,NA,TRBV7-2,CASSLGTGVVWETQYF,TGTGCCAGCAGCTTGGGGACAGGGGTTGTGTGGGAGACCCAGTACTTC
TRBJ2-1,TRBD2,16,once,TRBV11-1,CASSLERGGTYNEQFF,TGTGCCAGCAGCCTAGAGCGGGGAGGAACCTACAATGAGCAGTTCTTC
TRBJ1-1,NA,16,NA,TRBV21-1,CARAPRRIYMNTEAFF,TGTGCCAGGGCACCCCGACGAATTTACATGAACACTGAAGCTTTCTTT
TRBJ1-6,TRBD1,14,NA,TRBV6-5,CASTRDRGNSPLHF,TGTGCCAGCACCCGGGACAGGGGGAATTCACCCCTCCACTTT
TRBJ2-3,NA,16,NA,TRBV18,CASSPARARSADTQYF,TGTGCCAGCTCACCGGCGAGGGCGCGGTCCGCGGATACGCAGTATTTT
TRBJ1-1,TRBD1,13,NA,TRBV19,CASSAYRGHEAFF,TGTGCCAGTAGTGCTTACAGGGGCCATGAAGCTTTCTTT
TRBJ2-1,TRBD1,15,NA,TRBV19,CASNRGREFVNEQFF,TGTGCCAGTAACAGGGGGCGCGAGTTCGTAAATGAGCAGTTCTTC
TRBJ2-6,TRBD1,17,NA,TRBV18,CASSLGTGGSGANVLTF,TGTGCCAGCTCACTGGGGACAGGGGGCTCTGGGGCCAACGTCCTGACTTTC
TRBJ2-1,NA,14,once,TRBV29-1,CSVGPPGAYNEQFF,TGCAGCGTTGGACCCCCCGGGGCCTACAATGAGCAGTTCTTC
TRBJ1-1,NA,12,few,TRBV28,CASSFSGTTSFF,TGTGCCAGCAGTTTCAGTGGGACAACTTCTTTCTTT
TRBJ1-1,NA,14,once,TRBV5-1,CASSLGRAGTEAFF,TGCGCCAGCAGCTTGGGTAGGGCGGGGACTGAAGCTTTCTTT
TRBJ2-1,NA,15,NA,TRBV7-3,CASSLTGGSYNEQFF,TGTGCCAGCAGCCTTACTGGCGGTTCTTACAATGAGCAGTTCTTC
TRBJ2-7,TRBD2,15,NA,TRBV15,CATSRGLAESYEQYF,TGTGCCACCAGCAGAGGGCTAGCGGAGTCCTACGAGCAGTACTTC
TRBJ1-1,NA,14,NA,TRBV29-1,CSVDRGEWGTEAFF,TGCAGCGTTGACCGGGGGGAGTGGGGAACTGAAGCTTTCTTT
TRBJ2-3,NA,15,NA,TRBV5-1,CASSFREPSTDTQYF,TGCGCCAGCAGCTTTCGCGAACCTAGCACAGATACGCAGTATTTT
TRBJ2-5,NA,14,NA,TRBV14,CASSPLGLQETQYF,TGTGCCAGCAGCCCCCTGGGGCTTCAAGAGACCCAGTACTTC
TRBJ2-5,NA,14,NA,TRBV27,CASSLSSGRETQYF,TGTGCCAGCAGTTTATCCTCAGGGAGAGAGACCCAGTACTTC
TRBJ1-2,NA,12,few,TRBV19,CASSIGTGGYTF,TGTGCCAGTAGTATAGGGACCGGTGGCTACACCTTC
TRBJ2-3,NA,14,NA,TRBV11-2,CASSLRQVRDTQYF,TGTGCCAGCAGCTTGCGACAGGTTAGGGATACGCAGTATTTT
TRBJ1-4,NA,17,NA,TRBV4-1,CASSRVGRGSTNEKLFF,TGCGCCAGCAGCCGAGTCGGCCGGGGATCCACTAATGAAAAACTGTTTTTT
TRBJ2-4,NA,13,NA,TRBV6-5,CAPGDIAKNIQYF,TGTGCCCCTGGGGACATAGCCAAAAACATTCAGTACTTC
TRBJ1-5,NA,13,few,TRBV30,CAWSKIRDQPQHF,TGTGCCTGGAGTAAAATCAGGGATCAGCCCCAGCATTTT
TRBJ1-3,NA,15,NA,TRBV7-6,CASSLLPGVGNTIYF,TGTGCCAGCAGCTTATTGCCCGGAGTCGGAAACACCATATATTTT
TRBJ1-5,TRBD1,17,NA,TRBV10-3,CAISERLSGTGVQPQHF,TGTGCCATCAGTGAGCGACTCTCCGGGACAGGCGTTCAGCCCCAGCATTTT
TRBJ1-1,NA,17,once,TRBV7-9,CASSSRGPYTENTEAFF,TGTGCCAGCAGCTCACGGGGACCCTATACAGAGAACACTGAAGCTTTCTTT
TRBJ2-5,NA,14,once,TRBV5-4,CASSNTRGAETQYF,TGTGCCAGCAGCAACACACGGGGGGCGGAGACCCAGTACTTC
TRBJ1-6,TRBD1,11,NA,TRBV20-1,CSASRGSPLHF,TGCAGTGCCAGCAGGGGGTCACCCCTCCACTTT
TRBJ2-3,TRBD1,13,NA,TRBV6-1,CASRTTGADTQYF,TGTGCCAGCAGGACGACAGGGGCAGATACGCAGTATTTT
TRBJ2-7,TRBD2,18,NA,TRBV7-9,CASSLALSSGRVGYEQYF,TGTGCCAGCAGCTTAGCCTTGTCTAGCGGGAGAGTAGGCTACGAGCAGTACTTC
TRBJ1-5,NA,17,NA,TRBV4-2,CASSQTNARAGNQPQHF,TGTGCCAGCAGCCAGACCAACGCCCGGGCCGGCAATCAGCCCCAGCATTTT
TRBJ1-2,NA,10,NA,TRBV30,CAWGQRGYTF,TGTGCCTGGGGACAGAGAGGCTACACCTTC